The 20 T cell receptor beta chains in this list originate from one sample, sequenced in a study of cytomegalovirus exposure and HLA in healthy donors. PCR used 60 Vbeta primers and 13 Jbeta primers. Generated by immunoSEQ multiplex PCR, the TCRdb table keeps only in-frame clones and is missing some. This sample has fewer than 250,000 clones, with approximately 81% found just once. The sample was PBMCs. The receptors stem from a man aged 30 to 39 in good health and CMV-seronegative.

The CDR3: CASSLARTDTQYF. In DNA, the CDR3 is TGTGCCAGCAGCTTAGCTCGGACAGATACGCAGTATTTT. The chain couples TRBV7-2 to TRBJ2-3; D is ambiguous. The germline CDR1 and CDR2 sequences are SGHTA and FQGNSA. CDR3 length equals 13 residues. Trimming took 0 bases from V and 3 from J, leaving 4 bases between them. Full variable domain (outside the CDR3, taken from reference TRBV7-2 and TRBJ2-3): GAGVSQSPSNKVTEKGKDVELRCDPISGHTALYWYRQSLGQGLEFLIYFQGNSAPDKSGLPSDRFSAERTGGSVSTLTIQRTQQEDSAVYLCASSLARTDTQYFGPGTRLTVL.

The chain uses TRBV9 and TRBJ1-1, with D hard to call. The V end was cut by 0 bases, the J end by 7 bases, with 16 bases between. CDR3 length: 15 residues. The germline CDR1 and CDR2 sequences are SGDLS and YYNGEE. CDR3 DNA sequence: TGTGCCAGCAGCGTAGATCCAGATCGACGGGTTGAAGCTTTCTTT. Translated, it gives CASSVDPDRRVEAFF.

This chain connects TRBV6-5 to TRBJ2-5, with D possibly being TRBD1 (6 bases). Trimming pared 5 bases from V and 9 bases from J, leaving 22 bases between. Germline V gives CDR1 MNHEY, CDR2 SVGAGI. CDR3 length: 15 amino acids. DNA for the CDR3: TGTGCCAGCAGTCGTAACCGACAGGACGGCCAGGCCCAGTACTTC. Translated: CASSRNRQDGQAQYF.

The chain combines TRBV5-1 with TRBJ2-7; TRBD1 matches at 12 bases. CDR3 size: 16 residues. Trimming at V came to 4 bases and at J to 7 bases, leaving 12 bases not matched to a gene. Germline loops: CDR1 SGHRS, CDR2 YFSETQ. The DNA for the CDR3 is TGCGCCAGCAGCGGAGGGATGGGACAGGGGGCTCGGGAGCAGTACTTC. This encodes CASSGGMGQGAREQYF.

The sample holds a few counts of this clone. The chain recombines TRBV6-9 with TRBJ1-5; TRBD1 agrees at 9 bases. Germline values: CDR1 MNHGY, CDR2 SVAAGI. V lost 6 bases and J lost 0; bases outside the gene matches: 9. This CDR3 contains 17 residues. The CDR3 DNA follows: TGTGCCAGCAGCTCGCTCCGGGACAGGGATAGCAATCAGCCCCAGCATTTT. The encoded protein is CASSSLRDRDSNQPQHF.

V is TRBV11-2 and J is TRBJ2-7; 12 nucleotides match TRBD2. The germline CDR1 and CDR2 sequences are SGHAT and FQNNGV. The junction had 8 bases not matched to a gene; V was cut back by 7 bases and J by 4 bases. The CDR3 loop spans 15 amino acids. The CDR3: CASNELAGGPYEQYF. In DNA, the CDR3 is TGTGCCAGCAACGAACTAGCGGGGGGACCTTACGAGCAGTACTTC.

CDR3 in amino acids: CASSLGTGTDGAFF. CDR3 nucleotides: TGTGCCAGCAGCTTAGGAACCGGGACAGACGGAGCTTTCTTT. V is TRBV7-6 and J is TRBJ1-1, with TRBD1 matching 7 bases. Germline CDR1 reads SGHVS; CDR2 reads FNYEAQ. Losses at the gene ends were 1 base for V and 10 bases for J; bases not matched to a gene: 9. The CDR3 sequence is 14 residues long.

This rearrangement joins TRBV28 to TRBJ1-6; TRBD1 matches 11 bases. Germline V gives CDR1 MDHEN, CDR2 SYDVKM. CDR3 length equals 16 residues. The V segment lost 5 bases and the J segment 7 bases; nucleotides outside the gene matches: 7. The CDR3 nucleotides read TGTGCCAGCAGTGGCGCGGGACAGGGGGTAAATTCACCCCTCCACTTT. The encoded protein is CASSGAGQGVNSPLHF.

CDR3 sequence (DNA): TGCGCCAGCAGCCGCGGACAGGGGAACTATGGCTACACCTTC. Translation: CASSRGQGNYGYTF. The rearrangement joins TRBV4-3 to TRBJ1-2, with 9 bases aligning to TRBD1. Trimming removed 4 bases from V and 2 bases from J; junction bases left unmatched: 2. The CDR3 loop spans 14 amino acids. Germline CDR1 reads LGHNA; CDR2 reads YSLEER.

The chain combines TRBV7-8 with TRBJ2-7; 7 nucleotides align to TRBD2. Germline V gene data show CDR1 as SGHVS and CDR2 as FQNEAQ. J was trimmed by 5 bases and V by 2 bases; bases with no gene match: 3. The CDR3 runs 13 residues. The CDR3 loop is CASSLQTSNEQYF. CDR3 sequence (DNA): TGTGCCAGCAGCTTACAGACTAGCAACGAGCAGTACTTC.

V gene TRBV5-1 combines with J gene TRBJ2-7; 9 bases are a match to TRBD1. Trimming took 2 bases from V and 5 from J; bases not matched to a gene: 11. CDR1 is SGHRS, CDR2 YFSETQ, per germline. The length of the CDR3 is 16 residues. The CDR3 loop is CASSLLAGTGSHEQYF. The CDR3 bases are TGCGCCAGCAGCTTACTGGCCGGGACAGGGTCCCACGAGCAGTACTTC.

V and J are TRBV7-9 and TRBJ2-3; 8 nucleotides agree with TRBD2. The CDR3 contains 15 residues. Trimming at V came to 0 bases and at J to 4 bases, leaving 3 bases not matched to a gene. Looked up from germline, CDR1 is SEHNR and CDR2 is FQNEAQ (reference sequence). CDR3 DNA: TGTGCCAGCAGCTTAGCTAGCGGGGTAGCAGATACGCAGTATTTT. Its translation is CASSLASGVADTQYF. Supplemented by reference TRBV7-9 and TRBJ2-3, the full variable domain reads DTGVSQNPRHKITKRGQNVTFRCDPISEHNRLYWYRQTLGQGPEFLTYFQNEAQLEKSRLLSDRFSAERPKGSFSTLEIQRTEQGDSAMYLCASSLASGVADTQYFGPGTRLTVL.

This rearrangement joins TRBV5-4 to TRBJ2-3, with 8 bases that match TRBD2. Losses at the gene ends were 2 bases for V and 0 bases for J; bases not matched to a gene: 5. The CDR3 is made up of 16 amino acids. Germline CDR1 reads SGHNT; CDR2 reads YYREEE (reference sequence). The CDR3 nucleotides read TGTGCCAGCAGCTTCCCGGGGGGGCCCAGCACAGATACGCAGTATTTT. It encodes CASSFPGGPSTDTQYF.

The chain recombines TRBV6-5 with TRBJ1-6; D possibly corresponds to TRBD1 (5 bases). V lost 7 bases and J lost 2, with 12 bases in between. Germline V lookup: CDR1 MNHEY, CDR2 SVGAGI. The CDR3 has 15 residues. The CDR3: CASTDQGTYNSPLHF. DNA for the CDR3: TGTGCCAGCACCGATCAGGGAACCTATAATTCACCCCTCCACTTT.

The chain links TRBV15 to TRBJ2-1; TRBD1 might be the D (6 bases). V was clipped by 5 bases and J by 0 bases, with 14 bases between them. Germline values: CDR1 LNHNV, CDR2 YYDKDF (reference sequence). This CDR3 is 16 amino acids long. CDR3 sequence (DNA): TGTGCCACCAGCCAGGGGTCAGGGAGCTCCTACAATGAGCAGTTCTTC. Translation gives CATSQGSGSSYNEQFF.

The CDR3 is CAAQNPTRAEQYF. CDR3 sequence (DNA): TGTGCCGCGCAAAACCCAACTAGGGCCGAGCAGTACTTC. The chain carries TRBV10-3 and TRBJ2-7; a possible D gene is TRBD2 (5 bases). The CDR3 length is 13 residues. V was clipped by 11 bases and J by 6 bases, with 20 bases between them. Germline CDR1 and CDR2: ENHRY and SYGVKD.

The J gene is TRBJ2-7, the V gene TRBV6-6, with D possibly TRBD1 on 6 matching bases. Deletions cut 2 bases from V and 2 bases from J, with 16 bases between. There are 16 residues in the CDR3. The germline CDR1 and CDR2 sequences are MNHNY and SVGAGI (reference sequence). CDR3 residues: CASSYRTGSGTYEQYF. The DNA for the CDR3 is TGTGCCAGCAGTTACCGAACAGGGAGTGGGACCTACGAGCAGTACTTC.

The chain joins TRBV7-6 to TRBJ2-7; the D gene is possibly TRBD1 (6 bases). Germline lookup yields CDR1 SGHVS and CDR2 FNYEAQ. This CDR3 has 14 amino acids. V was pared by 1 base and J by 3 bases, with 10 bases between. The CDR3 protein is CASSLGTGSYEQYF. Here the CDR3 DNA reads TGTGCCAGCAGCTTAGGTACAGGGAGCTACGAGCAGTACTTC.

The chain has TRBV19 and TRBJ1-3; TRBD1 aligns across 8 bases. The germline CDR1 and CDR2 sequences are LNHDA and SQIVND (reference sequence). The CDR3 contains 14 residues. V lost 7 bases and J lost 1; bases outside the gene matches: 3. CDR3 in amino acids: CASKGQVSGNTIYF. In DNA form, the CDR3 reads TGTGCCAGTAAGGGACAGGTTTCTGGAAACACCATATATTTT.

This clone was seen once. The J gene is TRBJ2-5, the V gene TRBV29-1; the match to TRBD2 covers 8 bases. CDR1 SQVTM and CDR2 ANQGSEA come from the germline V gene. The CDR3 has 13 amino acids. Trimming removed 7 bases from V and 3 bases from J; junction bases left unmatched: 7. The CDR3 DNA reads as TGCAGCGAGTCTGCGCGGGGGGAAGAGACCCAGTACTTC. Encoded protein: CSESARGEETQYF.